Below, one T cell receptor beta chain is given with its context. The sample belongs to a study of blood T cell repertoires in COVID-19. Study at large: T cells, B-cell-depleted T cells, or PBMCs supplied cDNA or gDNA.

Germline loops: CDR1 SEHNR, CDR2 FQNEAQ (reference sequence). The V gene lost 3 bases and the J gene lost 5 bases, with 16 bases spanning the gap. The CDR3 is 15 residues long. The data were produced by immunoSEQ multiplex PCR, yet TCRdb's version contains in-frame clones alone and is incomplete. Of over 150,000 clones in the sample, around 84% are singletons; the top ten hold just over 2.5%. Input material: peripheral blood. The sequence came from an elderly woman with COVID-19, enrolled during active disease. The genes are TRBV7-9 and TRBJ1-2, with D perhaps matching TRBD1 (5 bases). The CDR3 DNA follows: TGTGCCAGCAGCTTCGGGGACGGGAGAAGATATGGCTACACCTTC. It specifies CASSFGDGRRYGYTF.